This T cell receptor (beta chain) derives from a study of neurological immune-mediated disorders. As for the cDNA, it was generated by 5'RACE with 10-nucleotide random UMIs. MiXCR, run by TCRdb on the 5' RACE reads, gives a single entry per CDR3 protein. The sample shows 77,000 or so distinct CDR3 sequences, roughly 9.9% of them seen only once. This CDR3 is built from 15 residues. Trimming took off 4 bases at V and 2 bases at J, with 15 bases between the two ends. CDR1 and CDR2 (germline): LGHDT, YNNKEL (reference sequence). This clonotype has a count of ten or more. What it binds is unknown. Preparation of the unsorted libraries drew on 2 million PBMCs stored at -80 C. Findings of the study overall: HTLV-1-associated myelopathy led in TCR clonal expansion, while multiple sclerosis ranked lowest, below healthy controls. No expanded-clone CDR3 amino acid sequence recurred across subjects, suggesting private TCR-beta repertoires.

The sequencing sample was made of PBMCs. V is TRBV3-1 and J is TRBJ2-7; weak D call: TRBD2 (6 bases). The sequence was obtained from a man between 50 and 59 years old in good health. CDR3 protein: CASSPLGGAPYEQYF. Written as DNA, the CDR3 is TGTGCCAGCAGCCCCCTGGGGGGAGCTCCCTACGAGCAGTACTTC.